These T cell receptor beta chains were read from a single sample in a study of cytomegalovirus exposure and HLA in healthy donors. Repertoires were generated with immunoSEQ multiplex PCR, while TCRdb's copy carries only in-frame clones and drops some. Among 80,000 to 95,000 clones, roughly 86% were seen once, and the ten largest hold around 5.6%. What was sequenced was PBMCs. The receptors were sampled from a young woman in good health and CMV-seropositive. The CDR3 runs from the conserved cysteine through the conserved F or W. The D gene is left open where the match is weak. Rows may omit the clone size; those that give it use once, few, many or a size class.

TRBV28	.	TRBJ2-7	TRBD1	CASSSRDRGLVDF	TGTGCCAGCAGCTCCCGGGACAGGGGGCTTGTTGACTTC
TRBV28	once	TRBJ2-7	TRBD2	CASSGTSGSVYEQYF	TGTGCCAGCAGTGGGACTAGCGGGAGTGTTTACGAGCAGTACTTC
TRBV6-5	.	TRBJ1-5	TRBD1	CASSPGTGDNQPQHF	TGTGCCAGCAGCCCCGGGACAGGGGACAATCAGCCCCAGCATTTT
TRBV29-1	.	TRBJ2-1	TRBD2	CSVRTSGVYNEQFF	TGCAGCGTGAGAACTAGCGGGGTCTACAATGAGCAGTTCTTC
TRBV19	.	TRBJ1-1	.	CASSTRARQEMNTEAFF	TGTGCCAGTAGTACCAGGGCCCGACAGGAAATGAACACTGAAGCTTTCTTT
TRBV5-4	.	TRBJ1-4	TRBD1	CASSWAGQGNEKLFF	TGTGCCAGCAGCTGGGCGGGACAGGGTAATGAAAAACTGTTTTTT
TRBV28	.	TRBJ2-5	.	CASSSPWTQYF	TGTGCCAGCAGTTCCCCGTGGACCCAGTACTTC
TRBV29-1	.	TRBJ2-1	TRBD2	CSVGRQTSGGAGLGDEQFF	TGCAGCGTTGGACGCCAGACTAGCGGGGGGGCAGGTCTGGGCGATGAGCAGTTCTTC
TRBV30	.	TRBJ2-1	TRBD2	CAWSSLAGSNEQFF	TGTGCCTGGAGTAGCCTAGCGGGAAGCAATGAGCAGTTCTTC
TRBV7-8	.	TRBJ2-7	TRBD1	CASSFTGTGLGEQYF	TGTGCCAGCAGCTTCACCGGGACAGGGTTGGGCGAGCAGTACTTC
TRBV28	.	TRBJ1-2	.	CASSPGFRDYGYTF	TGTGCCAGCAGTCCAGGGTTTCGGGACTATGGCTACACCTTC
TRBV6-6	.	TRBJ1-5	.	CASRDTGKGGQPQHF	TGTGCCAGCAGGGACACAGGGAAAGGCGGACAGCCCCAGCATTTT
TRBV30	.	TRBJ1-1	TRBD1	CAWNVAGGWKNTEAFF	TGTGCCTGGAACGTGGCAGGGGGCTGGAAGAACACTGAAGCTTTCTTT
TRBV23-1	.	TRBJ1-6	.	CASSQPRWGLNSPLHF	TGCGCCAGCAGTCAACCCCGCTGGGGCTTGAATTCACCCCTCCACTTT
TRBV29-1	.	TRBJ2-7	TRBD1	CSVKGQGSSYEQYF	TGCAGCGTTAAGGGACAGGGAAGCTCCTACGAGCAGTACTTC
TRBV27	.	TRBJ2-3	TRBD2	CASRRLAGGPDTQYF	TGTGCCAGCAGGCGACTAGCGGGGGGGCCAGATACGCAGTATTTT
TRBV5-1	.	TRBJ2-1	TRBD2	CASTEAGGNEQFF	TGCGCCAGCACTGAGGCGGGGGGGAATGAGCAGTTCTTC
TRBV5-1	.	TRBJ2-3	TRBD2	CASSSLAGVDTQYF	TGCGCCAGCAGCTCACTAGCGGGAGTAGATACGCAGTATTTT
TRBV27	.	TRBJ2-1	.	CASSVGTWMNEQFF	TGTGCCAGCAGTGTCGGGACATGGATGAATGAGCAGTTCTTC
TRBV6-5	.	TRBJ2-1	.	CASSYNSGSYNEQFF	TGTGCCAGCAGTTACAACAGCGGCTCCTACAATGAGCAGTTCTTC
TRBV2	.	TRBJ2-2	TRBD1	CASTNRGHTGELFF	TGTGCCAGCACTAACAGGGGGCACACCGGGGAGCTGTTTTTT
TRBV30	.	TRBJ1-1	.	CAWCPGQTEAFF	TGTGCCTGGTGTCCAGGGCAGACTGAAGCTTTCTTT
TRBV7-9	.	TRBJ2-5	.	CASSSPQWQEQETQYF	TGTGCCAGCAGCTCCCCCCAGTGGCAAGAACAAGAGACCCAGTACTTC
TRBV18	.	TRBJ2-7	TRBD2	CASSPGLAGIYEQYF	TGTGCCAGCTCACCTGGACTAGCGGGAATCTACGAGCAGTACTTC
TRBV5-1	.	TRBJ1-1	TRBD1	CASSFTGGMRTEAFF	TGCGCCAGCAGCTTTACAGGGGGCATGAGGACTGAAGCTTTCTTT
TRBV6-5	.	TRBJ2-7	.	CASSDREAYEQYF	TGTGCCAGCAGCGACAGGGAGGCCTACGAGCAGTACTTC
TRBV4-1	few	TRBJ1-5	TRBD1	CASSQDDREYQPQHF	TGCGCCAGCAGCCAAGACGACAGGGAATATCAGCCCCAGCATTTT
TRBV5-1	.	TRBJ2-2	TRBD1	CASSRDREHGELFF	TGCGCCAGCAGCCGGGACAGGGAGCACGGGGAGCTGTTTTTT
TRBV5-6	.	TRBJ1-2	.	CASSLAGIGYGYTF	TGTGCCAGCAGCTTGGCGGGTATCGGGTATGGCTACACCTTC
TRBV28	.	TRBJ2-7	.	CASSSGMKPYEQYF	TGTGCCAGCAGTTCCGGGATGAAACCCTACGAGCAGTACTTC
TRBV4-2	.	TRBJ2-3	.	CASSRISGAESDTQYF	TGTGCCAGCAGCCGGATTTCTGGGGCGGAATCAGATACGCAGTATTTT
TRBV10-3	.	TRBJ2-7	TRBD1	CAIAGGGNEQYF	TGTGCCATAGCAGGGGGCGGGAACGAGCAGTACTTC
TRBV9	.	TRBJ1-2	TRBD1	CASSAGTAPNYGYTF	TGTGCCAGCAGCGCGGGGACAGCCCCTAACTATGGCTACACCTTC
TRBV19	.	TRBJ2-7	TRBD2	CASSRTSGGQYEQYF	TGTGCCAGTAGTAGGACTAGCGGGGGACAGTACGAGCAGTACTTC
TRBV4-1	.	TRBJ2-7	.	CASSSVASNAREQYF	TGCGCCAGCAGCTCCGTGGCTAGTAATGCGAGGGAGCAGTACTTC
TRBV7-6	.	TRBJ1-6	.	CASSLWRGTPRSPLHF	TGTGCCAGCAGCTTGTGGCGTGGGACACCACGTTCACCCCTCCACTTT
TRBV7-9	.	TRBJ2-7	TRBD2	CASSLVTSGLDEQYF	TGTGCCAGCAGCTTAGTCACTAGCGGGCTGGACGAGCAGTACTTC
TRBV5-4	many	TRBJ2-5	TRBD1	CASSTQGATETQYF	TGTGCCAGCAGCACCCAGGGGGCCACGGAGACCCAGTACTTC
TRBV27	.	TRBJ2-1	TRBD2	CASSAGTSGYNEQFF	TGTGCCAGCAGTGCCGGGACTAGCGGTTACAATGAGCAGTTCTTC
TRBV28	.	TRBJ2-7	TRBD1	CASRGTGDEQYF	TGTGCCAGCAGGGGGACAGGGGACGAGCAGTACTTC
TRBV6-1	once	TRBJ2-7	.	CASGGRVRASTEQYF	TGTGCCAGCGGGGGCAGGGTTAGGGCGTCTACGGAGCAGTACTTC
TRBV9	once	TRBJ2-1	.	CASSVEGDDNEQFF	TGTGCCAGCAGCGTAGAGGGGGACGACAATGAGCAGTTCTTC
TRBV6-1	.	TRBJ2-3	TRBD2	CASSPLAGVGNTQYF	TGTGCCAGCAGTCCATTAGCGGGAGTCGGGAATACGCAGTATTTT